What follows are 9 T cell receptor beta chains derived from one specimen sequenced in a study of blood T cell repertoires in COVID-19. Sequencing was performed with immunoSEQ multiplex PCR; in TCRdb, only in-frame clones are kept and a portion is missing. The sample holds some 220,000 clones, roughly 75% seen once. Source material: peripheral blood. These receptors all come from a woman between 65 and 79 years old with acute or convalescent COVID-19.

The V and J genes are TRBV30 and TRBJ2-2; D remains ambiguous. Per germline, CDR1 GTSNPN and CDR2 SVGIG (reference sequence). V was shortened by 0 bases and J by 8 bases, with 7 bases between the two germline ends. The CDR3 is 12 amino acids. The DNA of the CDR3 is TGTGCCTGGAGTGTAATCCGTGGGGAGCTGTTTTTT. Its protein product is CAWSVIRGELFF.

This clone was seen just once. J is TRBJ1-2 and V is TRBV6-1; no reliable D call. Trimming removed 1 base at V and 8 bases at J, with 8 bases between. Germline V gene data show CDR1 as MNHNS and CDR2 as SASEGT. There are 12 residues in the CDR3. CDR3 region: CASSEVTGGYTF. The CDR3 nucleotides read TGTGCCAGCAGTGAAGTTACGGGAGGCTACACCTTC.

The J gene is TRBJ2-2, the V gene TRBV6-5; D perhaps matches TRBD1 (5 bases). The CDR3 runs 15 residues. Trimming took off 9 bases at V and 4 bases at J, with 18 bases between the two ends. CDR1 and CDR2 from the germline V gene are MNHEY and SVGAGI. This CDR3 reads CASRVVGQGTGELFF. The CDR3 DNA is TGTGCCAGTCGGGTGGTAGGGCAGGGCACCGGGGAGCTGTTTTTT.

The V call is TRBV5-1, the J call TRBJ2-3; TRBD2 matches 10 bases. The CDR3 sequence is 16 residues long. V was clipped by 4 bases and J by 4 bases; unmatched bases: 9. Germline V gene data show CDR1 as SGHRS and CDR2 as YFSETQ. The CDR3 DNA is TGCGCCAGCAGCGATAGCGGGGGGCTCGGAGCAGATACGCAGTATTTT. Its protein is CASSDSGGLGADTQYF.

This chain connects TRBV7-2 to TRBJ2-7; 8 nucleotides align to TRBD2. The germline V gene encodes CDR1 SGHTA and CDR2 FQGNSA. CDR3 size: 14 residues. Trimming at V came to 0 bases and at J to 3 bases, leaving 1 base not matched to a gene. CDR3 bases: TGTGCCAGCAGCTTAGCCCTAGCGGGCTACGAGCAGTACTTC. Translation gives CASSLALAGYEQYF. Full variable domain (missing parts from reference TRBV7-2 and TRBJ2-7): GAGVSQSPSNKVTEKGKDVELRCDPISGHTALYWYRQSLGQGLEFLIYFQGNSAPDKSGLPSDRFSAERTGGSVSTLTIQRTQQEDSAVYLCASSLALAGYEQYFGPGTRLTVT.

The rearrangement joins TRBV6-4 to TRBJ2-2, with TRBD1 matching over 8 bases. The germline gives CDR1 MRHNA, CDR2 SNTAGT. This CDR3 is built from 17 residues. Losses at the gene ends were 6 bases for V and 2 bases for J; bases not matched to a gene: 11. CDR3 sequence (DNA): TGTGCCAGCAGCAAGGCCGACAGGGGATCTAACACCGGGGAGCTGTTTTTT. It translates to CASSKADRGSNTGELFF.

V is TRBV11-2 and J is TRBJ2-7, with D possibly matching TRBD1 (6 bases). Germline V gene data show CDR1 as SGHAT and CDR2 as FQNNGV. V was pared by 5 bases and J by 1 base, with 12 bases between. The CDR3 runs to 14 residues. The CDR3 loop is CASSPNRDSYEQYF. Written as DNA, the CDR3 is TGTGCCAGCAGCCCCAACAGGGATTCCTACGAGCAGTACTTC.

The CDR3 loop reads CASSPRPSGGTGSTDTQYF. CDR3 nucleotide sequence: TGTGCCAGCAGCCCCCGCCCCAGCGGGGGAACCGGGAGCACAGATACGCAGTATTTT. The chain links TRBV9 to TRBJ2-3; 8 bases match TRBD2. The junction had 16 bases not matched to a gene; V was cut back by 4 bases and J by 0 bases. Per germline, CDR1 SGDLS and CDR2 YYNGEE. This CDR3 is built from 19 residues.

The chain couples TRBV5-1 to TRBJ1-1, with D unclear. The germline V gene has CDR1 SGHRS and CDR2 YFSETQ. The length of the CDR3 is 13 residues. Trimming left V 3 bases short and J 3 bases short, with 9 bases between. The CDR3: CASSYPDYTEAFF. The CDR3 coding sequence is TGCGCCAGCAGCTACCCAGACTACACTGAAGCTTTCTTT.